Below are 31 T cell receptor beta chains sequenced from a single sample in a study of blood T cell repertoires in COVID-19. Clones were sequenced by immunoSEQ multiplex PCR, and TCRdb holds only the in-frame ones, with some missing. The data show about 95,000 clones, roughly 80% seen once. Sequencing used peripheral blood. The receptors stem from a man older than 75 with COVID-19, enrolled during active disease.

The CDR3 region has the DNA TGTGCCAGCAGCAAAGGGGGACCGGGACACTTTGAAGCTTTCTTT. This gives the protein CASSKGGPGHFEAFF. The chain is built from TRBV21-1 and TRBJ1-1; the table calls TRBD1, which could not be checked here. TRBV21-1 is reported as a pseudogene. The CDR3 spans 15 residues.

A few counts support this clone. The rearrangement links TRBV2 to TRBJ1-4; TRBD1 might be the D (6 bases). Trimming cost V 6 bases and J 7 bases, with 12 bases left between them. This CDR3 region has 13 residues. Germline loops: CDR1 SNHLY, CDR2 FYNNEI. The CDR3 is CASSRDIGEKLFF. CDR3 coding DNA: TGTGCCAGCAGCCGGGACATTGGTGAAAAACTGTTTTTT.

This clone has just a few counts. V is TRBV24-1 and J is TRBJ1-2; perhaps TRBD1 as D (6 bases). CDR3 length equals 13 residues. V lost 5 bases and J 6 bases, leaving 12 bases between the germline ends. CDR1 KGHDR and CDR2 SFDVKD come from the germline V gene. The CDR3 DNA sequence: TGTGCCACCAGTGCAGGGGCAGGTGATGGCTACACCTTC. Its protein is CATSAGAGDGYTF.

The chain combines TRBV7-2 with TRBJ1-5; D is unresolved. The V gene's germline CDR1 is SGHTA and CDR2 FQGNSA. This CDR3 is built from 16 residues. Trimming stripped 1 base from V and 0 bases from J, with 10 bases between. The CDR3 DNA follows: TGTGCCAGCAGCTTAGGCGGGCAAACTAGCAATCAGCCCCAGCATTTT. Its translation: CASSLGGQTSNQPQHF.

The rearrangement uses TRBV6-6 and TRBJ2-2; 11 bases map to TRBD1. CDR1 MNHNY and CDR2 SVGAGI come from the germline V gene (reference sequence). The CDR3 spans 16 residues. The J segment lost 4 bases and the V segment lost 0 bases, leaving 1 base of the junction unmatched. In DNA, the CDR3 is TGTGCCAGCAGTTACTCGGACAGGGGGCCCACCGGGGAGCTGTTTTTT. Its protein product is CASSYSDRGPTGELFF.

V and J are TRBV2 and TRBJ1-5; D may be TRBD1 (6 bases). CDR1 is SNHLY and CDR2 is FYNNEI in the germline V gene. This CDR3 spans 14 amino acids. V dropped 3 bases and J dropped 7 bases, with 13 bases sitting between them. This chain's CDR3 is CASSDRGISQPQHF. The CDR3 nucleotides are TGTGCCAGCAGTGACAGGGGTATTTCCCAGCCCCAGCATTTT. Using reference TRBV2 and TRBJ1-5 for the parts outside the CDR3, the full variable domain is EPEVTQTPSHQVTQMGQEVILRCVPISNHLYFYWYRQILGQKVEFLVSFYNNEISEKSEIFDDQFSVERPDGSNFTLKIRSTKLEDSAMYFCASSDRGISQPQHFGDGTRLSIL.

This sequence joins TRBV6-1 and TRBJ1-5; possibly TRBD1 for D (6 bases). CDR1 is MNHNS, CDR2 SASEGT, per germline. This CDR3 spans 15 amino acids. Trimming left V 3 bases short and J 3 bases short, with 12 bases between. This CDR3 reads CASSDPGAINQPQHF. CDR3 nucleotide sequence: TGTGCCAGCAGTGACCCAGGGGCCATCAATCAGCCCCAGCATTTT.

CDR3 sequence (DNA): TGTGCCAGCAGTGAGGGCCAGTCGAACACTGAAGCTTTCTTT. It specifies CASSEGQSNTEAFF. The V and J genes are TRBV2 and TRBJ1-1; no clear D gene. Germline V gene data show CDR1 as SNHLY and CDR2 as FYNNEI. The CDR3 loop spans 14 amino acids. V was pared by 3 bases and J by 1 base, with 9 bases between. Using reference TRBV2 and TRBJ1-1 for the parts outside the CDR3, the full variable domain is EPEVTQTPSHQVTQMGQEVILRCVPISNHLYFYWYRQILGQKVEFLVSFYNNEISEKSEIFDDQFSVERPDGSNFTLKIRSTKLEDSAMYFCASSEGQSNTEAFFGQGTRLTVV.

The genes are TRBV10-3 and TRBJ1-1; weak D call: TRBD1 (5 bases). Per the germline V gene, CDR1 is ENHRY and CDR2 is SYGVKD. With 6 bases removed from V and 1 base from J, the gap between germline ends came to 12 bases. This CDR3 contains 14 residues. Written as DNA, the CDR3 is TGTGCCATCAGAGTACAGGATGAGAACACTGAAGCTTTCTTT. This translates into CAIRVQDENTEAFF.

As DNA, the CDR3 is TGTGCCAGCAGTATTGTACGGGTCGGGGAGCAGTACTTC. It specifies CASSIVRVGEQYF. The chain is built from TRBV2 and TRBJ2-7; D is undetermined. The CDR3 totals 13 residues. Germline values: CDR1 SNHLY, CDR2 FYNNEI. V was cut by 5 bases and J by 7 bases, with 15 bases left in between.

The chain has TRBV6-6 and TRBJ1-1; TRBD1 agrees at 10 bases. This CDR3 comprises 14 residues. Germline values: CDR1 MNHNY, CDR2 SVGAGI (reference sequence). After removal of 6 bases from V and 0 bases from J, the junction contained 1 base not matched to a gene. In nucleotides, the CDR3 is TGTGCCAGCAGGGGACAGGGGTTGAACACTGAAGCTTTCTTT. Translation: CASRGQGLNTEAFF.

V usage is TRBV30 and J usage is TRBJ1-4; a possible D gene is TRBD1 (6 bases). Germline lookup yields CDR1 GTSNPN and CDR2 SVGIG (reference sequence). V was pared by 2 bases and J by 7 bases, with 11 bases between. This CDR3 region has 13 residues. CDR3 coding DNA: TGTGCCTGGAGTAGAGACAGGTCTGAAAAACTGTTTTTT. It codes for CAWSRDRSEKLFF.

The V call is TRBV7-2, the J call TRBJ2-5; 9 bases line up with TRBD2. V was clipped by 5 bases and J by 5 bases; unmatched bases: 6. This CDR3 is 14 amino acids long. Germline assignment: CDR1 SGHTA and CDR2 FQGNSA. CDR3 amino acids: CASSTSSGEETQYF. CDR3 DNA: TGTGCCAGCAGCACATCTAGCGGGGAGGAGACCCAGTACTTC.

The chain joins TRBV14 to TRBJ2-7; the D is unclear. The V end lost 4 bases, the J end lost 6 bases, and 10 bases lay between the germline ends. Looked up from germline, CDR1 is SGHDN and CDR2 is FVKESK. The CDR3 covers 12 residues. CDR3 nucleotides: TGTGCCAGCAGCCGAGACTCCCGCGAGCAGTACTTC. This gives the protein CASSRDSREQYF. Drawing the rest from reference TRBV14 and TRBJ2-7, the complete variable domain is EAGVTQFPSHSVIEKGQTVTLRCDPISGHDNLYWYRRVMGKEIKFLLHFVKESKQDESGMPNNRFLAERTGGTYSTLKVQPAELEDSGVYFCASSRDSREQYFGPGTRLTVT.

This clone was counted a few times. J is TRBJ1-2 and V is TRBV10-3; 8 bases are a match to TRBD1. Germline V gene lookup returns CDR1 ENHRY and CDR2 SYGVKD. With V trimmed by 10 bases and J by 5 bases, 12 bases remained unmatched. The CDR3 covers 14 residues. CDR3 amino acids: CATIGQGRGYGYTF. DNA of the CDR3: TGTGCCACCATTGGACAGGGTAGAGGGTATGGCTACACCTTC.

The chain joins TRBV7-2 to TRBJ1-5; 7 bases fit TRBD1. The V gene's germline CDR1 is SGHTA and CDR2 FQGNSA. The ends lost 2 bases at V and 5 bases at J; junction bases unmatched: 3. The CDR3 is made up of 14 amino acids. For the CDR3, the DNA is TGTGCCAGCAGCTTACAGACAGGGTATCAGCCCCAGCATTTT. It encodes CASSLQTGYQPQHF.

Judged by abundance, this clone is large. This chain connects TRBV7-9 to TRBJ1-1; 11 positions agree with TRBD1. The junction had 8 bases not matched to a gene; V was cut back by 4 bases and J by 7 bases. CDR1 SEHNR and CDR2 FQNEAQ come from the germline V gene (reference sequence). The CDR3 totals 15 residues. The CDR3 bases are TGTGCCAGCAGCTGGGGACAGGGGGAATTTGATGAAGCTTTCTTT. Protein product: CASSWGQGEFDEAFF.

The V call is TRBV6-5, the J call TRBJ2-1; D remains ambiguous. The CDR3 consists of 14 residues. The V gene's germline CDR1 is MNHEY and CDR2 SVGAGI. V was trimmed by 8 bases and J by 0 bases, leaving 11 bases between them. The CDR3 bases are TGTGCCAGCCAAAAGGAGCCCTCCTACAATGAGCAGTTCTTC. Protein sequence: CASQKEPSYNEQFF.

The gene calls are TRBV13 and TRBJ1-1; D gene unclear. This CDR3 contains 14 residues. CDR1 is PRHDT, CDR2 FYEKMQ, per germline (reference sequence). V shed 0 bases and J shed 11 bases, with 16 bases lying between them. Here the CDR3 DNA reads TGTGCCAGCAGCTTAGGGGGTAGGTCGACACATGCTTTCTTT. Its translation: CASSLGGRSTHAFF.

This clone has a handful of counts. The DNA for the CDR3 is TGTGCCAGCAGTATAGGGGGATACGAGCAGTACTTC. It codes for CASSIGGYEQYF. This chain connects TRBV7-9 to TRBJ2-7, with D tentatively TRBD1 (6 bases). The CDR3 runs 12 residues. Germline lookup yields CDR1 SEHNR and CDR2 FQNEAQ (reference sequence). Trimming stripped 6 bases from V and 4 bases from J, with 10 bases between.

The rearrangement joins TRBV7-2 to TRBJ1-5; TRBD1 agrees at 7 bases. The V gene end was trimmed by 5 bases and the J gene end by 0 bases; junction bases not matched to a gene: 4. Germline V gene lookup returns CDR1 SGHTA and CDR2 FQGNSA. The CDR3 runs to 15 residues. CDR3 sequence: CASSQGGYSNQPQHF. In DNA, the CDR3 is TGTGCCAGCAGCCAGGGGGGTTATAGCAATCAGCCCCAGCATTTT.

At least ten counts were recorded for this clone. This chain links TRBV4-3 with TRBJ1-2; 8 nucleotides match TRBD1. Per the germline V gene, CDR1 is LGHNA and CDR2 is YSLEER. The CDR3 totals 16 residues. The trim removed 2 bases at V and 1 base at J, leaving 6 bases unmatched. CDR3 loop: CASSQTTGAINYGYTF. CDR3 bases: TGCGCCAGCAGCCAAACGACAGGGGCGATTAACTATGGCTACACCTTC.

The chain is built from TRBV18 and TRBJ2-7; no clear D gene. V was shortened by 8 bases and J by 0 bases, with 11 bases between the two germline ends. CDR3 length: 13 residues. Germline V CDR1 and CDR2: KGHSH, LQKENI. CDR3 protein: CASHPSGSYEQYF. The CDR3 coding sequence is TGTGCCAGCCACCCCTCGGGCTCCTACGAGCAGTACTTC. Drawing the rest from reference TRBV18 and TRBJ2-7, the complete variable domain is NAGVMQNPRHLVRRRGQEARLRCSPMKGHSHVYWYRQLPEEGLKFMVYLQKENIIDESGMPKERFSAEFPKEGPSILRIQQVVRGDSAAYFCASHPSGSYEQYFGPGTRLTVT.

This clone appeared a few times. The chain has TRBV28 and TRBJ1-5; D unresolved. The CDR3 extends over 12 amino acids. Germline V gene lookup returns CDR1 MDHEN and CDR2 SYDVKM. V dropped 5 bases and J dropped 6 bases, with 8 bases sitting between them. DNA of the CDR3: TGTGCCAGCAGTATAAAGAGTCAGCCCCAGCATTTT. This sequence encodes CASSIKSQPQHF.

The chain joins TRBV19 to TRBJ1-5; TRBD1 agrees at 9 bases. The V gene end was trimmed by 7 bases and the J gene end by 6 bases; junction bases not matched to a gene: 19. The CDR3 spans 18 residues. CDR1 and CDR2 (germline): LNHDA, SQIVND (reference sequence). CDR3 residues: CASIKGSGTGLRSQPQHF. CDR3 DNA sequence: TGTGCCAGTATAAAAGGCTCGGGGACAGGGCTTCGCAGTCAGCCCCAGCATTTT.

The J gene is TRBJ1-2, the V gene TRBV9, with D possibly TRBD1 on 5 matching bases. Germline CDR1 reads SGDLS; CDR2 reads YYNGEE. Trimming cost V 3 bases and J 6 bases, with 18 bases left between them. This CDR3 has 15 amino acids. CDR3 residues: CASSGPSQGRNGYTF. The CDR3 coding sequence is TGTGCCAGCAGCGGCCCCAGCCAGGGTCGGAATGGCTACACCTTC.

The chain carries TRBV15 and TRBJ2-7; 14 nucleotides line up with TRBD2. J gave up 2 bases and V 0 bases, and 6 bases lay outside the gene matches. Germline V gene sequence: CDR1 LNHNV, CDR2 YYDKDF (reference sequence). CDR3 length equals 18 residues. The CDR3 sequence: CATSRDRGLAGEAYEQYF. The DNA for the CDR3 is TGTGCCACCAGCAGAGATCGGGGACTAGCGGGAGAAGCCTACGAGCAGTACTTC.

J is TRBJ1-1 and V is TRBV27; TRBD1 matches at 7 bases. This CDR3 has 14 amino acids. Germline V gene data show CDR1 as MNHEY and CDR2 as SMNVEV (reference sequence). V shed 4 bases and J 7 bases; nucleotides not matched to a gene: 9. CDR3 in DNA: TGTGCCAGCAGTTCGGCGACAGGGCGGATTGAAGCTTTCTTT. Its protein is CASSSATGRIEAFF.

This clone was seen only once. This rearrangement joins TRBV2 to TRBJ1-1, with a tentative D call TRBD1 (6 bases). CDR1 and CDR2 (germline): SNHLY, FYNNEI. Trimming removed 7 bases from V and 1 base from J, with 13 bases in between. The CDR3 sequence is 14 residues long. The chain's CDR3 is CASTVEGQNTEAFF. In nucleotides, the CDR3 is TGTGCCAGCACTGTAGAGGGACAGAACACTGAAGCTTTCTTT.

This sequence joins TRBV10-3 and TRBJ2-3; possible D gene TRBD2, 6 bases. The CDR3 totals 16 residues. Germline CDR1 is ENHRY and CDR2 is SYGVKD. The ends were cut back, 3 bases at V and 5 bases at J, with 18 bases in the middle. The DNA of the CDR3 is TGTGCCATCAGTGACCCTCCGGGGTGGCGGGAAGATACGCAGTATTTT. This sequence encodes CAISDPPGWREDTQYF.

The chain employs TRBV21-1 and TRBJ2-1; the D segment call TRBD1 is taken from the table without a DNA check. TRBV21-1 is a pseudogene. This CDR3 contains 16 residues. CDR3 sequence reads: CASSKAAGDRANEQFF. The CDR3, as DNA: TGTGCCAGCAGCAAAGCTGCGGGGGACAGGGCCAATGAGCAGTTCTTC.